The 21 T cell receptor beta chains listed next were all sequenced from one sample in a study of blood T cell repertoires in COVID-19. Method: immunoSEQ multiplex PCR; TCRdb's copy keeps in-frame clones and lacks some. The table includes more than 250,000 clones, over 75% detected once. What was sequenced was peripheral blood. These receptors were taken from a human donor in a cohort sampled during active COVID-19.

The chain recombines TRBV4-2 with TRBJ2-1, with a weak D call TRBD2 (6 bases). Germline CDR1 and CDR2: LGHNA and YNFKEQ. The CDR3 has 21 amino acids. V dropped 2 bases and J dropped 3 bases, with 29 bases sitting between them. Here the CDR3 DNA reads TGTGCCAGCAGCCAATTGGCCCGGGGCAATGCGGGAACTACGATCTACAATGAGCAGTTCTTC. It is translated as CASSQLARGNAGTTIYNEQFF.

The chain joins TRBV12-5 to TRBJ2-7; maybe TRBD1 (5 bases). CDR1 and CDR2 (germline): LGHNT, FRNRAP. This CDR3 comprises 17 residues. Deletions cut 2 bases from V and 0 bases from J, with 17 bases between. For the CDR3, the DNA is TGTGCTAGTGGTTTGCGTACCGACAGATATAACTCCTACGAGCAGTACTTC. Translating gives CASGLRTDRYNSYEQYF.

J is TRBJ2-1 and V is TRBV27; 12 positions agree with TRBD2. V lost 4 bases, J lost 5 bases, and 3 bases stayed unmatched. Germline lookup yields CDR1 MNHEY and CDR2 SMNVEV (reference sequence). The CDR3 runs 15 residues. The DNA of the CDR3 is TGTGCCAGCAGTTCGACTAGCGGGGGCAACAATGAGCAGTTCTTC. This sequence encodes CASSSTSGGNNEQFF.

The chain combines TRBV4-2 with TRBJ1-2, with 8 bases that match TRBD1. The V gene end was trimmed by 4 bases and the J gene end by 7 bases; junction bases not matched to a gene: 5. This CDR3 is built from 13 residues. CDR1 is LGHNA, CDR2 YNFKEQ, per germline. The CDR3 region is CASSLGQGFGYTF. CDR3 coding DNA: TGTGCCAGCAGCCTAGGACAGGGCTTTGGCTACACCTTC.

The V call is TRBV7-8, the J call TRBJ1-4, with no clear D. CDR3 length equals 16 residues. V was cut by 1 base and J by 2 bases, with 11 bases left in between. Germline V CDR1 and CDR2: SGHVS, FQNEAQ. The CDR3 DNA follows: TGTGCCAGCAGCTTAGGGTACGGGAATACTAATGAAAAACTGTTTTTT. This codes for CASSLGYGNTNEKLFF. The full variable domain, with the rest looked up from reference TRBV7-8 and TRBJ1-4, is GAGVSQSPRYKVAKRGQDVALRCDPISGHVSLFWYQQALGQGPEFLTYFQNEAQLDKSGLPSDRFFAERPEGSVSTLKIQRTQQEDSAVYLCASSLGYGNTNEKLFFGSGTQLSVL.

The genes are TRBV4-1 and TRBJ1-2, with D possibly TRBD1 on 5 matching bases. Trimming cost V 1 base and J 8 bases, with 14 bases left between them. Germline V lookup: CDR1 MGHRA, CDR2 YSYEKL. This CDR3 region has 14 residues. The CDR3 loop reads CASSQVTAPLGYTF. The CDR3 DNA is TGCGCCAGCAGCCAAGTGACAGCCCCTTTAGGCTACACCTTC.

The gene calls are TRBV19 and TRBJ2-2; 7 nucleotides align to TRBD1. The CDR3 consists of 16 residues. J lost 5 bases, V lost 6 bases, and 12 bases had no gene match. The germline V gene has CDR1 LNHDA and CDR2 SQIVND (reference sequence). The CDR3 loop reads CASRGTAARRTGELFF. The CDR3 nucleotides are TGTGCCAGTAGGGGGACAGCCGCACGGAGAACCGGGGAGCTGTTTTTT.

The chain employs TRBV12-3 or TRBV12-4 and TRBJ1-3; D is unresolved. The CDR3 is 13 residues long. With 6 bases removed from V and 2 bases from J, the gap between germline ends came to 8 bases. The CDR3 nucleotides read TGTGCCAGCAGGTCTACCGCTGGAAACACCATATATTTT. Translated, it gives CASRSTAGNTIYF.

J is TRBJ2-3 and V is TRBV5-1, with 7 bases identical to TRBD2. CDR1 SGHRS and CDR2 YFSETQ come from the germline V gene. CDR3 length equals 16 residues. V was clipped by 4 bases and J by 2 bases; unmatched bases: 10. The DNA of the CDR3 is TGCGCCAGCAGCCCAACAGCGGGGCTTCCCACAGATACGCAGTATTTT. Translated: CASSPTAGLPTDTQYF.

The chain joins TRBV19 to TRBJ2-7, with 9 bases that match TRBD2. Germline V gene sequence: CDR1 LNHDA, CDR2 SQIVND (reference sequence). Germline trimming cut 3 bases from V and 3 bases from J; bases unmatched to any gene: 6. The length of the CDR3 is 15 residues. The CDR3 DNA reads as TGTGCCAGTAGTATCTCGACTAGCGGACTCTACGAGCAGTACTTC. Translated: CASSISTSGLYEQYF.

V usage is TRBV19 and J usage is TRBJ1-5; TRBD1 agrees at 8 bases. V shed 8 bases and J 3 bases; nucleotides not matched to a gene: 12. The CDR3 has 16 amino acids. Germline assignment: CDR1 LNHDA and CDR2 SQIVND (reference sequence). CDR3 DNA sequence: TGTGCCAGTCTTGACCCAGGGGGCCTTCCCAATCAGCCCCAGCATTTT. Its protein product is CASLDPGGLPNQPQHF.

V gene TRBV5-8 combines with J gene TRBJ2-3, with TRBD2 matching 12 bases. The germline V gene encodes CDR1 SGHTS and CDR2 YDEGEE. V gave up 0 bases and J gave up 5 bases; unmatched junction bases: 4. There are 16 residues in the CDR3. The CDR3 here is CASSLGLAGVGDTQYF. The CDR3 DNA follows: TGTGCCAGCAGCTTGGGACTAGCGGGGGTCGGAGATACGCAGTATTTT.

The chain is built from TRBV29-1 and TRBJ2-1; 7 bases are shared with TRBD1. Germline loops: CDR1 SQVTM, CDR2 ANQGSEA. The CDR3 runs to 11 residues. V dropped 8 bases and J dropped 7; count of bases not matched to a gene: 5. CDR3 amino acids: CSIRQGNEQFF. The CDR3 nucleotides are TGCAGCATACGACAGGGAAATGAGCAGTTCTTC.

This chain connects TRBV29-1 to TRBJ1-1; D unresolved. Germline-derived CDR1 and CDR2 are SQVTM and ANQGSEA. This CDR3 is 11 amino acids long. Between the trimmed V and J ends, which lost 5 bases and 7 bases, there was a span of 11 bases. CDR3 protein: CSVFRASEAFF. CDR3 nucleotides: TGCAGCGTTTTTCGAGCGAGTGAAGCTTTCTTT.

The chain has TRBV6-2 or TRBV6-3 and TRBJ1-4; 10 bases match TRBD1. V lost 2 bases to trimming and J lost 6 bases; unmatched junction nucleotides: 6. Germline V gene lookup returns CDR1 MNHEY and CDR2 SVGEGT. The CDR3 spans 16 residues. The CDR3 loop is CASSYAGTGVHEKLFF. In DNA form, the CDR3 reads TGTGCCAGCAGTTACGCTGGGACAGGGGTTCATGAAAAACTGTTTTTT.

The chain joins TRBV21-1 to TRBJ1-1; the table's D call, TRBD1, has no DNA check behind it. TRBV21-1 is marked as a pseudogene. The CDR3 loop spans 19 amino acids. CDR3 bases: TGTGCCAGCAGCAACGAGACCGGGACAGGGTATAAAGGAGGAACTGAAGCTTTCTTT. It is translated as CASSNETGTGYKGGTEAFF.

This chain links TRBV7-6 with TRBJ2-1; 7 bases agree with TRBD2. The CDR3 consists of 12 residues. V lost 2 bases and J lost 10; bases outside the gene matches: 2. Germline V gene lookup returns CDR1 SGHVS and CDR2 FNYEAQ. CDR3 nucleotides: TGTGCCAGCAGCTTACAGCGGGGCGAGCAGTTCTTC. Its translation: CASSLQRGEQFF.

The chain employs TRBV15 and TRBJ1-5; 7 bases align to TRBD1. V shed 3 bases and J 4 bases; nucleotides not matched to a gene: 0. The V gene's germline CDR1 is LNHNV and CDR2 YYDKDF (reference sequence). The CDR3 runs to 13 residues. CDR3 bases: TGTGCCACCAGCAGGGGACAGAATCAGCCCCAGCATTTT. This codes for CATSRGQNQPQHF.

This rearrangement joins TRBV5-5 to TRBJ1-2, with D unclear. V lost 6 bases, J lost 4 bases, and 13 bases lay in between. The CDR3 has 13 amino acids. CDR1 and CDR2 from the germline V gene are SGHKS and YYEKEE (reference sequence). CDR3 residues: CASTYQALYGYTF. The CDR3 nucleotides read TGTGCCAGCACCTACCAAGCCCTCTATGGCTACACCTTC. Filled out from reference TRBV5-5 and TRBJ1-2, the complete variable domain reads DAGVTQSPTHLIKTRGQQVTLRCSPISGHKSVSWYQQVLGQGPQFIFQYYEKEERGRGNFPDRFSARQFPNYSSELNVNALLLGDSALYLCASTYQALYGYTFGSGTRLTVV.

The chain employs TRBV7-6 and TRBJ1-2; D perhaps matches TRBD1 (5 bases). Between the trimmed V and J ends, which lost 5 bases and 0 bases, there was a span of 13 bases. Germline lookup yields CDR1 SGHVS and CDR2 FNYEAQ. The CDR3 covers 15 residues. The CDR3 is CASSRNGGANYGYTF. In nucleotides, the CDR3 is TGTGCCAGCAGCCGTAACGGGGGAGCTAACTATGGCTACACCTTC.

CDR3 sequence (DNA): TGTGCCACCAGCAGAGATTCCAGGTTTAACACTGAAGCTTTCTTT. This translates into CATSRDSRFNTEAFF. The V call is TRBV15, the J call TRBJ1-1; D gene uncertain. The CDR3 is 15 amino acids. The V gene lost 0 bases and the J gene lost 2 bases, with 10 bases spanning the gap. Germline CDR1 is LNHNV and CDR2 is YYDKDF (reference sequence).